This T cell receptor beta chain derives from a study of immune evolution from preneoplasia to lung adenocarcinoma. For the study at large: HLA loss of heterozygosity: 5.5% to 8.5% AIS, about 15% MIA, approximately 35% ADC, none AAH. Study-wide results and limits: Top clone frequencies peaked in normal lung, apparently declining through invasive adenocarcinoma.

As to this clone: No antigen is known for it.

TCRdb's table, derived via immunoSEQ multiplex PCR, lists solely in-frame clones and lacks some. Of over 12,000 clones in the sample, around 80% are singletons; the top ten hold about 4.3%. The CDR3 is 16 residues long. Nucleic acids came from premalignant or tumor cells enriched by macro-dissection. The material sequenced was FFPE minimally invasive lung adenocarcinoma tissue. The chain recombines TRBV1 with TRBJ2-3. TRBV1 is a listed pseudogene. This TCR derives from a person aged 70 to 85 with lung adenocarcinoma. CDR3 bases: TGCACCAGCAGCCGTCCGGGCCAACCATCCACAGATACGCAGTATTTT. Translation: CTSSRPGQPSTDTQYF.